This TCR beta chain appears in the sequencing data of a study of T cell responses to AZD1222 COVID-19 vaccine. Study-wide results and limits: Spike-spanning, vaccine-associated CD4 TCRs were dominant at 160-218 and 743-854. White British ancestry dominated among donors, who included more females, and clonal diversity was possibly underestimated. Spike-specific TCR repertoires showed rising breadth and depth after two AZD1222 doses. Researchers took repertoire samples only after the peak T cell response had come.

With V trimmed by 3 bases and J by 14 bases, 10 bases remained unmatched. Germline assignment: CDR1 LGHNA and CDR2 YSLEER. This CDR3 has 13 amino acids. Concerning this clone itself: No antigen is known for it.

Libraries were prepared by immunoSEQ multiplex PCR; TCRdb keeps only in-frame clonotypes and omits some of them. Among around 100,000 clones listed, approximately 90% were seen once. This clonotype was obtained from an adult in good health. V is TRBV4-3 and J is TRBJ2-1; 7 positions agree with TRBD1. The sample consisted of peripheral blood, taken on day 0 of AZD1222 vaccination. The CDR3 reads CASSQGPGTAKFF. CDR3 in DNA: TGCGCCAGCAGCCAGGGTCCCGGGACAGCAAAGTTCTTC.